This TCR beta chain was observed in a study of blood T cells in healthy people across ages. All donors came from Russia, were Caucasian and healthy, and spanned ages about 6 to 95. Every participating donor contributed around 9.5 milliliters of peripheral blood through a draw. A second roughly 6 to 11 cycle PCR used barcoded and J-beta primers. Each cDNA was tagged by a template-switch adaptor containing 12 random nucleotides. TCRdb reprocessed the 5' RACE reads via MiXCR and lists one record per CDR3 protein. The data show about 780,000 distinct CDR3 sequences, around 45% seen once. Germline CDR1 reads SGHRS; CDR2 reads YFSETQ. CDR3 length: 15 amino acids. The J segment lost 1 base and the V segment lost 1 base, leaving 5 bases of the junction unmatched.

The sample was blood. This clonotype was obtained from an elderly man in good health. The rearrangement uses TRBV5-1 and TRBJ2-7, with 7 bases aligning to TRBD1. The CDR3 protein is CASSLRQGGSYEQYF. The CDR3 region has the DNA TGCGCCAGCAGCTTGAGACAGGGTGGATCCTACGAGCAGTACTTC.